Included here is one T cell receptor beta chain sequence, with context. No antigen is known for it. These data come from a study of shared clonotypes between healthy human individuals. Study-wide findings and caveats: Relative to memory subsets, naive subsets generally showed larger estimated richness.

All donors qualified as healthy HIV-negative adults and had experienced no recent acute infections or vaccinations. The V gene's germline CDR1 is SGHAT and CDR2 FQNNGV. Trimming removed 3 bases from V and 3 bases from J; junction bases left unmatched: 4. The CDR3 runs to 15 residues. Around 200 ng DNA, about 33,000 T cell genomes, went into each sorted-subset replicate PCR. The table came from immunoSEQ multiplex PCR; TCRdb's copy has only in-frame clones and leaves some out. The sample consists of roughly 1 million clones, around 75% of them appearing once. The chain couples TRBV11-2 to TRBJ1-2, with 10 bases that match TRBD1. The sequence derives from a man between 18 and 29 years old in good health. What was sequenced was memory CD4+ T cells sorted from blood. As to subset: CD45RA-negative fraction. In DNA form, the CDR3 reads TGTGCCAGCAGCTTGGCGGGACAGGGGCACTATGGCTACACCTTC. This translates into CASSLAGQGHYGYTF.